This T cell receptor (beta chain) was documented in a study of blood T cell repertoires in COVID-19. Background on the study: Donors in the United States, Italy and Spain gave samples during acute or convalescent COVID-19. PBMCs, B-cell-depleted T cells, or T cells were the source of the cDNA or gDNA that made up the material.

J gave up 5 bases and V 4 bases, and 7 bases lay outside the gene matches. The germline gives CDR1 SGHRS, CDR2 YFSETQ. The CDR3 runs to 14 residues. Original handling: Estimates of nucleated cell counts were drawn from the amplification of reference gene primers. The data were produced by immunoSEQ multiplex PCR, yet TCRdb's version contains in-frame clones alone and is incomplete. The DNA was the basis for D and trimming; V, J and clone size are from that table. The sample holds about 190,000 clones, roughly nine tenths seen once. The sequencing sample was made of peripheral blood. The receptor was isolated from a man aged 25-40 years with acute or convalescent COVID-19. J is TRBJ1-2 and V is TRBV5-1, with 8 bases lining up with TRBD1. This CDR3 reads CASSRSTGAYGYTF. The CDR3 nucleotides read TGCGCCAGCAGCCGGTCGACAGGGGCTTATGGCTACACCTTC. The whole variable domain, remainder taken from reference TRBV5-1 and TRBJ1-2, is KAGVTQTPRYLIKTRGQQVTLSCSPISGHRSVSWYQQTPGQGLQFLFEYFSETQRNKGNFPGRFSGRQFSNSRSEMNVSTLELGDSALYLCASSRSTGAYGYTFGSGTRLTVV.